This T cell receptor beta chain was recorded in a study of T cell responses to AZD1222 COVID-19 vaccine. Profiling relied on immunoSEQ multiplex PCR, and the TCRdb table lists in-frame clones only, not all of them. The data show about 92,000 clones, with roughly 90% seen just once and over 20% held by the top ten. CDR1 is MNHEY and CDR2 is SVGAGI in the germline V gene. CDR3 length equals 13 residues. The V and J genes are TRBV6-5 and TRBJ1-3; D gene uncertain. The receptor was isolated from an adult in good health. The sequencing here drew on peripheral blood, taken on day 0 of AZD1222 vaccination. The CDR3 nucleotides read TGTTGCCATCCGGGGTGGTATGGAAACACCATATATTTT. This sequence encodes CCHPGWYGNTIYF.